Listed below are T cell receptor beta chains from one sample, sequenced in a study of OX40 agonist ivuxolimab in advanced cancers. Clones were sequenced by immunoSEQ multiplex PCR, and TCRdb holds only the in-frame ones, with some missing. The profile shows 5,400 or so clones, roughly 64% of them singletons. Sequences were derived from CD4+ or CD8+ T cells sorted from blood, sampled in a trial of the OX40 agonist ivuxolimab. Source of these receptors: an adult with an advanced solid tumor such as melanoma, head and neck, liver or kidney cancer. The conserved cysteine and the conserved F or W are not part of the CDR3 here. Each record gives: clone size, V gene, J gene, CDR3 protein. Some rows mark clone size as missing; the rest say once, few, many or name a class of expanded clone.

>.|TRBV29-1|TRBJ2-1
SVVLAGRGDEQF
>.|TRBV4-1|TRBJ1-5
ASSQEGLTNRVDQPQH
>.|TRBV9|TRBJ2-3
ASSEGVADTQY
>.|TRBV7-6|.
ASSPGPDMNEQY
>.|TRBV28|TRBJ1-6
ASSLWTATEANSPLH
>medium-sized|TRBV5-6|TRBJ2-2
ASSSLRATGELF
>.|TRBV29-1|TRBJ2-7
SVRQGGGSYEQY
>.|TRBV4-1|TRBJ2-5
ASSQVPGETQY
>.|TRBV21-1|TRBJ1-6
ASSKAQGSSYNSPLH
>once|TRBV6-1|TRBJ2-7
ASSVSGSMYEQY
>.|TRBV18|TRBJ2-3
ASSQSTGGYDTDTQY
>once|TRBV27|TRBJ2-7
ASRSPSGASSYEQY
>.|TRBV6-1|TRBJ1-2
ASSEFIPGQGEGYT
>once|TRBV5-6|TRBJ2-5
ASSLRFRQVEETQY
>.|TRBV6-9|TRBJ2-1
ASSHTQHEQF
>.|TRBV28|TRBJ1-5
ASRDLWQGGSNQPQH
>few|TRBV4-2|TRBJ2-7
ASSLLLAGASYEQY
>.|TRBV2|TRBJ2-7
ASSLYGTGFYEQY
>.|TRBV7-9|TRBJ1-1
ASSPRTGEDYTEAF
>.|TRBV7-2|TRBJ1-5
ASSLRGGVCQPQH
>.|TRBV13|TRBJ2-2
ASSLRDSGNTGELF
>.|TRBV19|TRBJ2-5
ASSRGLETQY
>.|TRBV29-1|TRBJ1-1
SVRRGNTEAF
>few|TRBV5-6|TRBJ2-7
ASSYRGGRAPYEQY
>.|TRBV6-5|TRBJ1-5
ASSSLNQPQH
>.|TRBV6-5|TRBJ1-2
ASSYVQGTGYT
>few|TRBV29-1|TRBJ1-1
SVEAMNTEAF
>.|TRBV7-9|TRBJ2-1
ASSLGSKWSEQF
>.|TRBV6-1|TRBJ2-1
ASSEARGGIGNEQF
>.|TRBV5-8|TRBJ1-1
ASSWDMDTEAF
>.|TRBV5-1|TRBJ1-6
ASSLEGYNSPLH
>.|TRBV19|TRBJ2-2
ASNEQGFGELF
>.|TRBV2|TRBJ2-7
ASNFNPSYEQY
>.|TRBV7-6|TRBJ1-1
ASTPEGGSTEAF
>.|TRBV6-5|TRBJ1-2
ASNYGGGYT
>.|TRBV5-4|TRBJ2-3
ASSTVEVLSGDTQY
>.|TRBV11-2|TRBJ1-2
ASSLGGIEHYGYT
>.|TRBV21-1|TRBJ2-7
ASSKARTSPYYEQY
>.|TRBV4-1|TRBJ2-1
ASSLGDGSSYNEQF
>.|TRBV7-2|TRBJ2-1
ASSLVAVGGALVDEQF